One sample yielded the 17 T cell receptor beta chains listed below, sequenced in a study of blood T cell repertoires in COVID-19. TCRdb's table, derived via immunoSEQ multiplex PCR, lists solely in-frame clones and lacks some. The profile covers about 240,000 clones, with around 86% appearing a single time and 7% to 10% taken by the ten largest. The sample consisted of peripheral blood. The receptor set was obtained from a woman of 80 years or more with COVID-19, enrolled during active disease.

The chain links TRBV28 to TRBJ2-7, with TRBD2 matching over 11 bases. The germline V gene has CDR1 MDHEN and CDR2 SYDVKM. Trimming removed 0 bases from V and 3 bases from J; junction bases left unmatched: 4. The length of the CDR3 is 16 residues. As DNA, the CDR3 is TGTGCCAGCAGTTTATGGCCAACTAGCGGGAGCTACGAGCAGTACTTC. Encoded protein: CASSLWPTSGSYEQYF. The full variable domain, completed using reference TRBV28 and TRBJ2-7, is DVKVTQSSRYLVKRTGEKVFLECVQDMDHENMFWYRQDPGLGLRLIYFSYDVKMKEKGDIPEGYSVSREKKERFSLILESASTNQTSMYLCASSLWPTSGSYEQYFGPGTRLTVT.

V gene TRBV4-2 combines with J gene TRBJ2-7, with 11 bases that match TRBD2. CDR3 size: 16 residues. Losses at the gene ends were 1 base for V and 7 bases for J; bases not matched to a gene: 9. Germline V gene lookup returns CDR1 LGHNA and CDR2 YNFKEQ. CDR3 sequence: CASSQGLLAGVWEQYF. In nucleotides, the CDR3 is TGTGCCAGCAGCCAAGGCTTACTAGCGGGAGTATGGGAGCAGTACTTC.

This chain links TRBV5-8 with TRBJ1-5, with TRBD1 as a possible D gene (5 bases). V gave up 4 bases and J gave up 0 bases, with 11 bases separating them. This CDR3 has 15 residues. The V gene's germline CDR1 is SGHTS and CDR2 YDEGEE. The CDR3 coding sequence is TGTGCCAGCAGCGGGGGGACCAATAGCAATCAGCCCCAGCATTTT. Protein product: CASSGGTNSNQPQHF.

The chain recombines TRBV3-1 (or the pseudogene TRBV3-2) with TRBJ1-5, with 7 bases identical to TRBD1. V lost 1 base and J lost 11; bases outside the gene matches: 8. The germline V gene encodes CDR1 LGHDT and CDR2 YNNKEL (reference sequence). The CDR3 spans 14 residues. The CDR3 loop is CASSQGGIQGTQHF. CDR3 coding DNA: TGTGCCAGCAGCCAAGGCGGGATACAGGGGACCCAGCATTTT.

The rearrangement links TRBV18 to TRBJ2-1, with TRBD2 identical over 8 bases. Trimming at V came to 6 bases and at J to 5 bases, leaving 6 bases not matched to a gene. CDR1 and CDR2 from the germline V gene are KGHSH and LQKENI. The CDR3 length is 14 residues. CDR3 sequence reads: CASSPGLAHNEQFF. In DNA, the CDR3 is TGTGCCAGCTCGCCAGGACTAGCCCACAATGAGCAGTTCTTC. Supplemented by reference TRBV18 and TRBJ2-1, the full variable domain reads NAGVMQNPRHLVRRRGQEARLRCSPMKGHSHVYWYRQLPEEGLKFMVYLQKENIIDESGMPKERFSAEFPKEGPSILRIQQVVRGDSAAYFCASSPGLAHNEQFFGPGTRLTVL.

The chain is built from TRBV30 and TRBJ2-5; D is possibly TRBD2 (6 bases). The CDR3 loop spans 14 amino acids. V was clipped by 2 bases and J by 2 bases, with 12 bases between them. Germline CDR1 GTSNPN, CDR2 SVGIG (reference sequence). The CDR3: CAWSRRAGQETQYF. The CDR3 coding sequence is TGTGCCTGGAGTAGGAGGGCTGGACAAGAGACCCAGTACTTC.

The chain joins TRBV5-1 to TRBJ2-5; D ambiguous. V was cut by 1 base and J by 0 bases, with 7 bases left in between. This CDR3 is 14 amino acids long. Germline-derived CDR1 and CDR2 are SGHRS and YFSETQ. CDR3 sequence reads: CASSLPEYQETQYF. CDR3 sequence (DNA): TGCGCCAGCAGCTTGCCGGAGTACCAAGAGACCCAGTACTTC.

The gene calls are TRBV19 and TRBJ1-1; TRBD1 matches 8 bases. The J segment lost 0 bases and the V segment lost 5 bases, leaving 8 bases of the junction unmatched. CDR1 and CDR2 from the germline V gene are LNHDA and SQIVND (reference sequence). The CDR3 is 16 amino acids. The CDR3 is CASSAHRDRLNTEAFF. The CDR3 coding sequence is TGTGCCAGTAGTGCCCACCGGGACAGGCTGAACACTGAAGCTTTCTTT.

For this clone: One end of the junction fails to match germline, which may point to a read error. This chain connects TRBV12-3 or TRBV12-4 to TRBJ1-2; a possible D gene is TRBD1 (5 bases). This CDR3 contains 13 residues. The CDR3 DNA is TGTGCCAGCGGGTCGACAGCAGGATATGGCCACACCTTC. The encoded protein is CASGSTAGYGHTF.

J is TRBJ2-7 and V is TRBV24-1, with D uncertain. The CDR3 is made up of 12 amino acids. V lost 5 bases and J lost 2, with 6 bases in between. CDR1 and CDR2 from the germline V gene are KGHDR and SFDVKD. The CDR3 protein is CATSGDTYEQYF. The CDR3, as DNA: TGTGCCACCAGTGGAGATACCTACGAGCAGTACTTC.

The chain has TRBV3-1 (or the pseudogene TRBV3-2) and TRBJ1-1; D call uncertain. V was clipped by 2 bases and J by 5 bases, with 12 bases between them. The CDR3 length is 14 residues. Germline lookup yields CDR1 LGHDT and CDR2 YNNKEL (reference sequence). The CDR3 spells CASSQSTPSTEAFF. The CDR3 bases are TGTGCCAGCAGCCAAAGTACACCCTCAACTGAAGCTTTCTTT.

The chain recombines TRBV19 with TRBJ2-3; D remains unclear. This CDR3 is built from 13 residues. Germline CDR1 LNHDA, CDR2 SQIVND (reference sequence). Trimming stripped 5 bases from V and 7 bases from J, with 13 bases between. For the CDR3, the DNA is TGTGCCAGTAGTTTTCTCGGCGGAAATACGCAGTATTTT. It specifies CASSFLGGNTQYF. Full variable domain (remainder filled in from reference TRBV19 and TRBJ2-3): DGGITQSPKYLFRKEGQNVTLSCEQNLNHDAMYWYRQDPGQGLRLIYYSQIVNDFQKGDIAEGYSVSREKKESFPLTVTSAQKNPTAFYLCASSFLGGNTQYFGPGTRLTVL.

This clone was seen a single time. This chain uses TRBV18 with TRBJ2-2; 7 positions agree with TRBD2. The CDR3 extends over 15 amino acids. Germline V lookup: CDR1 KGHSH, CDR2 LQKENI. J gave up 7 bases and V 6 bases, and 11 bases lay outside the gene matches. The chain's CDR3 is CASSPGLEVIGELFF. The CDR3, as DNA: TGTGCCAGCTCTCCTGGACTAGAGGTGATCGGGGAGCTGTTTTTT.

The chain has TRBV18 and TRBJ1-3, with D perhaps TRBD1 (5 bases). The CDR3 spans 18 residues. The germline gives CDR1 KGHSH, CDR2 LQKENI. Trimming cost V 0 bases and J 0 bases, with 15 bases left between them. The CDR3 protein is CASSPPVRGTLSGNTIYF. The CDR3 region has the DNA TGTGCCAGCTCACCACCGGTTCGTGGGACTCTCTCTGGAAACACCATATATTTT.

The chain links TRBV9 to TRBJ2-2; the D is unclear. V was trimmed by 0 bases and J by 1 base, leaving 7 bases between them. CDR3 length: 15 amino acids. Germline V gene lookup returns CDR1 SGDLS and CDR2 YYNGEE. The CDR3, as DNA: TGTGCCAGCAGCGTAGCGGTCGGGAACACCGGGGAGCTGTTTTTT. It yields the protein CASSVAVGNTGELFF. The entire variable domain, with the rest obtained from reference TRBV9 and TRBJ2-2, is as follows: DSGVTQTPKHLITATGQRVTLRCSPRSGDLSVYWYQQSLDQGLQFLIQYYNGEERAKGNILERFSAQQFPDLHSELNLSSLELGDSALYFCASSVAVGNTGELFFGEGSRLTVL.

The chain links TRBV3-1 (or the pseudogene TRBV3-2) to TRBJ2-1; TRBD1 is a possible D gene (6 bases). The ends were cut back, 0 bases at V and 3 bases at J, with 12 bases in the middle. This CDR3 contains 16 residues. The V gene's germline CDR1 is LGHDT and CDR2 YNNKEL (reference sequence). CDR3 in DNA: TGTGCCAGCAGCCAAGAGGACAGTTTGGGCTACAATGAGCAGTTCTTC. Encoded protein: CASSQEDSLGYNEQFF.

A note on this clone: This sample includes further DNA sequences coding for the same CDR3. This chain connects TRBV5-1 to TRBJ1-1, with 8 nucleotides matching TRBD1. J was trimmed by 5 bases and V by 3 bases; bases with no gene match: 6. The germline V gene has CDR1 SGHRS and CDR2 YFSETQ. The CDR3 runs to 14 residues. The CDR3 loop is CASSSRTGRTEAFF. In DNA form, the CDR3 reads TGCGCCAGCAGCTCAAGGACAGGGCGGACTGAAGCTTTCTTT.